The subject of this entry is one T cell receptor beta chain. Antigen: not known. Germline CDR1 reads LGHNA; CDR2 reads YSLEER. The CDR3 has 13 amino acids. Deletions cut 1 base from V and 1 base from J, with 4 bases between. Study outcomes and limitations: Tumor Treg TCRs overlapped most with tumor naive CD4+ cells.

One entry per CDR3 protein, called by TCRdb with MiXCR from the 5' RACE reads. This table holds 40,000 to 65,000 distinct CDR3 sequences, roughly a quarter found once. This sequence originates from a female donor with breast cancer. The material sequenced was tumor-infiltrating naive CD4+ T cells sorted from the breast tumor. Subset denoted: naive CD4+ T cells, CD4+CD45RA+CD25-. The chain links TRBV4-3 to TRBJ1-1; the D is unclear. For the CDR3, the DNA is TGCGCCAGCAGCCAAGCCTCGAACACTGAAGCTTTCTTT. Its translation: CASSQASNTEAFF.